These T cell receptor beta chains were read from a single sample in a study of brain T cells in children with intractable seizures. The data were produced by immunoSEQ multiplex PCR, yet TCRdb's version contains in-frame clones alone and is incomplete. The sample carries 60,000 to 85,000 clones, approximately 94% recorded once. Sequencing used peripheral blood, obtained at surgery. These receptor sequences come from a boy in the first two years of life with tuberous sclerosis and intractable seizures. Each CDR3 is given with its conserved first and last residue. A D gene is named only where the DNA matches it firmly. Clone size is not always given. Where it is, it says once, few, many or a class for expanded clones.

V	D	size	J	CDR3	DNA
TRBV6-5	TRBD1	once	TRBJ2-7	CATLPGTGRNEQYF	TGTGCCACCCTACCAGGGACAGGTAGGAACGAGCAGTACTTC
TRBV5-6	TRBD1	.	TRBJ1-1	CASSLRTGWYTEAFF	TGTGCCAGCAGCTTGAGGACAGGGTGGTACACTGAAGCTTTCTTT
TRBV11-2	TRBD2	.	TRBJ2-7	CASSSLAGGYEQYF	TGTGCCAGCAGTTCACTAGCGGGAGGTTACGAGCAGTACTTC
TRBV3-1/TRBV3-2	.	.	TRBJ2-1	CASSQALTYNEQFF	TGTGCCAGCAGCCAAGCGCTTACCTACAATGAGCAGTTCTTC
TRBV7-8	.	.	TRBJ1-2	CASSLGYGHFYGYTF	TGTGCCAGCAGCCTCGGCTACGGGCACTTCTATGGCTACACCTTC
TRBV19	.	.	TRBJ1-3	CASSIDLPTSGNTIYF	TGTGCCAGTAGTATAGATCTCCCGACCTCTGGAAACACCATATATTTT
TRBV10-3	.	.	TRBJ1-3	CAISESPGAAGNTIYF	TGTGCCATCAGTGAGTCTCCGGGGGCAGCTGGAAACACCATATATTTT
TRBV24-1	.	.	TRBJ1-2	CATSDSGGSGVGYTF	TGTGCCACCAGTGACTCCGGGGGCTCAGGGGTTGGCTACACCTTC
TRBV9	.	.	TRBJ2-7	CASSQGTVPREQYF	TGTGCCAGCAGCCAAGGGACCGTACCACGCGAGCAGTACTTC
TRBV7-2	.	few	TRBJ1-5	CASSSHRAPGGGPQHF	TGTGCCAGCAGCTCGCATCGGGCCCCAGGTGGTGGGCCCCAGCATTTT
TRBV19	TRBD1	once	TRBJ1-2	CASSIPRGGNYGYTF	TGTGCCAGTAGTATCCCCAGGGGGGGGAACTATGGCTACACCTTC
TRBV5-6	.	.	TRBJ1-2	CASSSAGQGGYTF	TGTGCCAGCAGCTCCGCCGGGCAGGGTGGTTACACCTTC
TRBV9	TRBD1	.	TRBJ2-1	CASSASGTGGYNEQFF	TGTGCCAGCAGCGCGTCCGGGACAGGGGGCTACAATGAGCAGTTCTTC
TRBV13	.	.	TRBJ2-3	CASSLGPSKGTQYF	TGTGCCAGCAGCTTGGGTCCTAGCAAGGGTACGCAGTATTTT
TRBV2	.	.	TRBJ2-2	CASSRRTNTGELFF	TGTGCCAGCAGTCGACGTACGAACACCGGGGAGCTGTTTTTT
TRBV7-2	.	.	TRBJ2-5	CASSLGGIQETQYF	TGTGCCAGCAGCTTGGGGGGCATACAAGAGACCCAGTACTTC
TRBV15	.	.	TRBJ2-3	CATSREGSGGLGTQYF	TGTGCCACCAGCAGAGAAGGTTCGGGTGGTTTGGGGACGCAGTATTTT
TRBV6-1	.	.	TRBJ1-5	CASSEALQDSNQPQHF	TGTGCCAGCAGTGAAGCGCTTCAGGATAGCAATCAGCCCCAGCATTTT
TRBV5-6	TRBD2	.	TRBJ2-1	CASSLGSGRKQFF	TGTGCCAGCAGCTTGGGTAGCGGGAGGAAGCAGTTCTTC
TRBV6-5	TRBD1	.	TRBJ1-2	CASRRGQGGSYGYTF	TGTGCCAGCAGGAGAGGACAGGGCGGGAGCTATGGCTACACCTTC
TRBV5-1	.	.	TRBJ1-1	CASSPEGTFNTEAFF	TGCGCCAGCAGCCCGGAGGGGACCTTTAACACTGAAGCTTTCTTT
TRBV27	.	.	TRBJ1-1	CASSFGSNTEAFF	TGTGCCAGCAGTTTCGGTTCGAACACTGAAGCTTTCTTT
TRBV6-2/TRBV6-3	TRBD1	.	TRBJ1-1	CASSQTRTGFMNTEAFF	TGTGCCAGCAGCCAAACTCGGACAGGGTTCATGAACACTGAAGCTTTCTTT
TRBV13	.	.	TRBJ2-2	CASSGEPGFDTGELFF	TGTGCCAGCAGCGGCGAGCCCGGGTTCGACACCGGGGAGCTGTTTTTT
TRBV6-1	TRBD2	.	TRBJ2-5	CASSAGLAGVYETQYF	TGTGCCAGCAGTGCGGGACTAGCGGGGGTCTACGAGACCCAGTACTTC
TRBV2	TRBD2	.	TRBJ2-7	CASIPLGVLAGDQYEQYF	TGTGCCAGCATTCCCCTTGGGGTGCTAGCGGGGGACCAATACGAGCAGTACTTC
TRBV5-1	.	.	TRBJ2-7	CASSLEWSRSYEQYF	TGCGCCAGCAGCTTGGAGTGGAGCAGGTCCTACGAGCAGTACTTC
TRBV11-2	.	.	TRBJ2-2	CASSSNSNTGELFF	TGTGCCAGCAGCTCCAACAGTAACACCGGGGAGCTGTTTTTT
TRBV20-1	.	.	TRBJ2-3	CSASVGGPPDTQYF	TGCAGTGCTAGTGTGGGGGGGCCGCCAGATACGCAGTATTTT
TRBV21-1	.	.	TRBJ1-6	CASSKLFSTNNSPLHF	TGTGCCAGCAGCAAGCTCTTCAGTACTAATAATTCACCCCTCCACTTT
TRBV10-3	.	.	TRBJ1-5	CAISDSHSNQPQHF	TGTGCCATCAGTGACAGCCATAGCAATCAGCCCCAGCATTTT
TRBV2	.	.	TRBJ1-5	CASSLRVVGNQPQHF	TGTGCCAGCAGCCTTAGGGTAGTTGGCAATCAGCCCCAGCATTTT
TRBV20-1	TRBD2	.	TRBJ2-7	CSASGASGGTYEQYF	TGCAGTGCTAGTGGGGCTAGCGGGGGTACCTACGAGCAGTACTTC
TRBV30	.	.	TRBJ1-1	CAWSITRRADGTEAFF	TGTGCCTGGAGTATAACTCGACGGGCGGATGGGACTGAAGCTTTCTTT
TRBV5-4	.	.	TRBJ2-1	CASSLRTRDNNEQFF	TGTGCCAGCAGCTTGCGGACACGAGATAACAATGAGCAGTTCTTC
TRBV9	.	.	TRBJ2-1	CASSTGGDYNEQFF	TGTGCCAGCAGCACCGGAGGCGACTACAATGAGCAGTTCTTC
TRBV18	TRBD1	once	TRBJ1-5	CASSSKPGTGNQPQHF	TGTGCCAGCTCCAGCAAGCCCGGGACAGGGAATCAGCCCCAGCATTTT
TRBV3-1/TRBV3-2	.	.	TRBJ2-4	CASSGTQGLGAKNIQYF	TGTGCCAGCAGCGGGACCCAGGGTCTTGGAGCCAAAAACATTCAGTACTTC
TRBV15	.	.	TRBJ2-7	CATSRAQFSYEQYF	TGTGCCACCAGCAGAGCCCAGTTCTCCTACGAGCAGTACTTC
TRBV5-1	.	.	TRBJ1-1	CASSLVGGRQNTEAFF	TGCGCCAGCAGCTTGGTTGGGGGGAGGCAGAACACTGAAGCTTTCTTT
TRBV15	.	.	TRBJ1-5	CATSRGFSNQPQHF	TGTGCCACCAGCAGAGGGTTTAGCAATCAGCCCCAGCATTTT
TRBV10-1	.	few	TRBJ1-1	CASKPTDDTEAFF	TGCGCCAGTAAGCCCACTGACGACACTGAAGCTTTCTTT
TRBV7-9	TRBD1	.	TRBJ1-4	CASSPGQGATTNEKLFF	TGTGCCAGCAGCCCGGGACAGGGGGCTACAACTAATGAAAAACTGTTTTTT
TRBV4-1	TRBD1	.	TRBJ1-1	CASSLGQGPNTEAFF	TGCGCCAGCAGCCTAGGACAGGGCCCGAACACTGAAGCTTTCTTT
TRBV3-1/TRBV3-2	.	.	TRBJ1-1	CASSLSSGGTEAFF	TGTGCCAGCAGCCTATCCTCGGGGGGCACTGAAGCTTTCTTT
TRBV27	.	.	TRBJ2-5	CASSSGTGGGGGTQYF	TGTGCCAGCAGTTCTGGGACTGGAGGAGGGGGGGGGACCCAGTACTTC
TRBV12-3/TRBV12-4	.	.	TRBJ2-3	CASTGGDTQYF	TGTGCCAGTACTGGGGGAGATACGCAGTATTTT
TRBV5-4	.	once	TRBJ2-3	CASSQMTVTSTDTQYF	TGTGCCAGCAGTCAAATGACGGTTACTAGCACAGATACGCAGTATTTT